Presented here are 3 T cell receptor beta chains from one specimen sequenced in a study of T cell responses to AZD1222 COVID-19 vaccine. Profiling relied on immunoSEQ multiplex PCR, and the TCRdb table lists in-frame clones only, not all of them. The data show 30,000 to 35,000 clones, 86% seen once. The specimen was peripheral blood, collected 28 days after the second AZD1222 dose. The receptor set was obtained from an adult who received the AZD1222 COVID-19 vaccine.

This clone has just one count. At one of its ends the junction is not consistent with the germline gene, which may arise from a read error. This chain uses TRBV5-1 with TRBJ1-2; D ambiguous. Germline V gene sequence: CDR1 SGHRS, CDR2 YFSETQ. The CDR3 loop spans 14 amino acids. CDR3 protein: CASRLDGMDYGYTF. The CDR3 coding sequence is TGCGCCAGCAGATTGGACGGGATGGACTATGGCTACACCTTC.

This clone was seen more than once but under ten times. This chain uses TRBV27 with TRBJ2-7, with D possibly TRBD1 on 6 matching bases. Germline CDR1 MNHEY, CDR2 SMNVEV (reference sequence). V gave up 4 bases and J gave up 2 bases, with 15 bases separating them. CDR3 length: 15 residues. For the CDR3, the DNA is TGTGCCAGCAGTTCCGCGGCAGGGGTCACCTACGAGCAGTACTTC. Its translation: CASSSAAGVTYEQYF.

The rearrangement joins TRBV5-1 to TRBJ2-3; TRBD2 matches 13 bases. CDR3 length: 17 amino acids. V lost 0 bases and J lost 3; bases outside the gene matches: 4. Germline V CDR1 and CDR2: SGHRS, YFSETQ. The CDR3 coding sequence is TGCGCCAGCAGCTTGGGACTAGCGGGAGGTGGGACAGATACGCAGTATTTT. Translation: CASSLGLAGGGTDTQYF.